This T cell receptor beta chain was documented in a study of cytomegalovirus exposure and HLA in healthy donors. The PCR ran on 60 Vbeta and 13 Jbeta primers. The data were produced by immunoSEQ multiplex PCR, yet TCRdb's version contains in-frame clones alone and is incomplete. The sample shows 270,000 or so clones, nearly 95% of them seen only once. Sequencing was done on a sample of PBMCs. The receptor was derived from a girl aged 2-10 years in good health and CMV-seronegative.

CDR3 loop: CASSSGLTTEAFF. CDR3 nucleotide sequence: TGTGCCAGCAGCTCAGGACTCACCACTGAAGCTTTCTTT. The chain couples TRBV5-4 to TRBJ1-1; D unresolved. Trimming left V 3 bases short and J 4 bases short, with 10 bases between. CDR3 length equals 13 residues. Germline CDR1 SGHNT, CDR2 YYREEE (reference sequence).